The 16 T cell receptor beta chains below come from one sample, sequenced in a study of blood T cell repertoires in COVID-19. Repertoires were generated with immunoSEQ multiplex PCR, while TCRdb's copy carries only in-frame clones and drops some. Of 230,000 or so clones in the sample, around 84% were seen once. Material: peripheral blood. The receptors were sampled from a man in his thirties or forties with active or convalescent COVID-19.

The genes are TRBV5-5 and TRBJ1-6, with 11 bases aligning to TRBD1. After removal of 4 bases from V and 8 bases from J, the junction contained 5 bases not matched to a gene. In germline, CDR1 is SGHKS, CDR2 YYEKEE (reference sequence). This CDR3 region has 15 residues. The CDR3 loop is CASSPRTGGDSPLHF. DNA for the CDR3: TGTGCCAGCAGCCCGAGGACAGGGGGCGATTCACCCCTCCACTTT. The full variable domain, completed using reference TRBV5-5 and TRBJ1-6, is DAGVTQSPTHLIKTRGQQVTLRCSPISGHKSVSWYQQVLGQGPQFIFQYYEKEERGRGNFPDRFSARQFPNYSSELNVNALLLGDSALYLCASSPRTGGDSPLHFGNGTRLTVT.

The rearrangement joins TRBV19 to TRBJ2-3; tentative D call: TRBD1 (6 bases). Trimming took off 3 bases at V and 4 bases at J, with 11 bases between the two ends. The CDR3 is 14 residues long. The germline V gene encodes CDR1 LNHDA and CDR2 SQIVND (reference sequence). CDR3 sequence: CASSITGRADTQYF. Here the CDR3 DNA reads TGTGCCAGTAGTATCACAGGGCGGGCAGATACGCAGTATTTT.

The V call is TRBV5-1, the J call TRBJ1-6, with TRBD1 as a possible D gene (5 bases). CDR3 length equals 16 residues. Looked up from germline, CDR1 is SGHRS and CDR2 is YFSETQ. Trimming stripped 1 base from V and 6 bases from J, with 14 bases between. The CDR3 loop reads CASSLRGETGNSPLHF. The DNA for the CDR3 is TGCGCCAGCAGCTTGCGGGGGGAAACGGGTAATTCACCCCTCCACTTT.

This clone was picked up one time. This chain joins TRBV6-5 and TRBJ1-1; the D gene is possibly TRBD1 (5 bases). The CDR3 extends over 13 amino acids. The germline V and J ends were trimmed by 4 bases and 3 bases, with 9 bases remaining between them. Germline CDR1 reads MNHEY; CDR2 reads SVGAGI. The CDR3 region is CASSWGGDTEAFF. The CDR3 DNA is TGTGCCAGCAGTTGGGGGGGAGACACTGAAGCTTTCTTT.

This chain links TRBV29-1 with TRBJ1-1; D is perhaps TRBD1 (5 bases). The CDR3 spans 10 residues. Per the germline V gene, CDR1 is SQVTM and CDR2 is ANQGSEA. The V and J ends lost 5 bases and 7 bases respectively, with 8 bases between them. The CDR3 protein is CSVRRGEAFF. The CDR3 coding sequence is TGCAGCGTTCGGAGGGGTGAAGCTTTCTTT. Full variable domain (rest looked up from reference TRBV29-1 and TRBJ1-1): SAVISQKPSRDICQRGTSLTIQCQVDSQVTMMFWYRQQPGQSLTLIATANQGSEATYESGFVIDKFPISRPNLTFSTLTVSNMSPEDSSIYLCSVRRGEAFFGQGTRLTVV.

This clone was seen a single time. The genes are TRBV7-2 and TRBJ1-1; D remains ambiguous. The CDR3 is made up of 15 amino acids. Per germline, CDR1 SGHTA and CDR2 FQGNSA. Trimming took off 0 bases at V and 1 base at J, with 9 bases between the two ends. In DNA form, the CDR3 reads TGTGCCAGCAGCTTAGCCCCCGGGTGGAACACTGAAGCTTTCTTT. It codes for CASSLAPGWNTEAFF.

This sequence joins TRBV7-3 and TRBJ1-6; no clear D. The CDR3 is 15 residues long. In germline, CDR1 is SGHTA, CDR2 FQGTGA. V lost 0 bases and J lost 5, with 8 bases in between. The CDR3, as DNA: TGTGCCAGCAGCTTAACGAGGGCAGATAATTCACCCCTCCACTTT. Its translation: CASSLTRADNSPLHF.

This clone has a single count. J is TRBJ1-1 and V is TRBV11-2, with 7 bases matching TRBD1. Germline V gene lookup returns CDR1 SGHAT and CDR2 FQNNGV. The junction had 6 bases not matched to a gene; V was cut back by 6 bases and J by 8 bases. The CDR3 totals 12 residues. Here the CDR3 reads CASSLGGYEAFF. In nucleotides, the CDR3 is TGTGCCAGCAGTCTAGGGGGCTACGAAGCTTTCTTT.

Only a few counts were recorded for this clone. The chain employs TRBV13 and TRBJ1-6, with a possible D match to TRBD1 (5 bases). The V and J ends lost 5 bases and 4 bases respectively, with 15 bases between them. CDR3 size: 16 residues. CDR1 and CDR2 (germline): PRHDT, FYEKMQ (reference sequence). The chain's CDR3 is CASSPMGGTYNSPLHF. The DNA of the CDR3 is TGTGCCAGCAGCCCCATGGGAGGGACGTATAATTCACCCCTCCACTTT.

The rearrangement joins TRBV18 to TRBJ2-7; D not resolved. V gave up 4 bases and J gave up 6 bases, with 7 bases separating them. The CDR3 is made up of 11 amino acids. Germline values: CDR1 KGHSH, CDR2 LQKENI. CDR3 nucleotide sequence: TGTGCCAGCTCACTGGAGAGCGAGCAGTACTTC. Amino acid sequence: CASSLESEQYF.

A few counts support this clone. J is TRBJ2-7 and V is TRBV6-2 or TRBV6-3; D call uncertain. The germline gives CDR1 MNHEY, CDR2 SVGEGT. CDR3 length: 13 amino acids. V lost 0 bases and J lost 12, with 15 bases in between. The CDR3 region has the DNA TGTGCCAGCAGTTACTCGTCTTCGAGCCACTTGTACTTC. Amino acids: CASSYSSSSHLYF.

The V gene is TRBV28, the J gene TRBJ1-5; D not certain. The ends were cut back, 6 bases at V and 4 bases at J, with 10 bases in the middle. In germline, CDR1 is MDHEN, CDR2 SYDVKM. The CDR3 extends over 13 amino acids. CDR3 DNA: TGTGCCAGCAGGGTAAGCCCTAATCAGCCCCAGCATTTT. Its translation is CASRVSPNQPQHF.

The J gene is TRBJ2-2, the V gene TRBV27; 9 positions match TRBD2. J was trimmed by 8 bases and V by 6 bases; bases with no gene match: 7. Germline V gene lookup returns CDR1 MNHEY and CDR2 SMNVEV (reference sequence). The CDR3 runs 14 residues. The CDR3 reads CASRGAGGRGELFF. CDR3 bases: TGTGCCAGCAGGGGAGCGGGAGGAAGAGGGGAGCTGTTTTTT.

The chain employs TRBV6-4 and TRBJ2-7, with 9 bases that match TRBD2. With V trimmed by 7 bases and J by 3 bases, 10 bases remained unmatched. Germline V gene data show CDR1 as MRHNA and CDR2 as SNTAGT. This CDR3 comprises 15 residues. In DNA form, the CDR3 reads TGTGCCAGCACCCCATGGACTAGCGCCGTCTACGAGCAGTACTTC. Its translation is CASTPWTSAVYEQYF.

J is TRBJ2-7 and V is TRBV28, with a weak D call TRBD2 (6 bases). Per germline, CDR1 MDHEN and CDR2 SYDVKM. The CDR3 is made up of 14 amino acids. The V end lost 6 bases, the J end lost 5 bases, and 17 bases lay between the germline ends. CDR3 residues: CASRTFTSPHEQYF. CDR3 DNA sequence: TGTGCCAGCAGGACCTTCACTAGCCCCCACGAGCAGTACTTC.

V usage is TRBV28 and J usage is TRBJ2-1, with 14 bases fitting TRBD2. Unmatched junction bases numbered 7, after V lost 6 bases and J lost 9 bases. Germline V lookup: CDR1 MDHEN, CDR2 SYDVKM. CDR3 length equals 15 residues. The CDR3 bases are TGTGCCAGCAGCTGGACTAGCGGGAGGAGGGGTGAGCAGTTCTTC. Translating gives CASSWTSGRRGEQFF.